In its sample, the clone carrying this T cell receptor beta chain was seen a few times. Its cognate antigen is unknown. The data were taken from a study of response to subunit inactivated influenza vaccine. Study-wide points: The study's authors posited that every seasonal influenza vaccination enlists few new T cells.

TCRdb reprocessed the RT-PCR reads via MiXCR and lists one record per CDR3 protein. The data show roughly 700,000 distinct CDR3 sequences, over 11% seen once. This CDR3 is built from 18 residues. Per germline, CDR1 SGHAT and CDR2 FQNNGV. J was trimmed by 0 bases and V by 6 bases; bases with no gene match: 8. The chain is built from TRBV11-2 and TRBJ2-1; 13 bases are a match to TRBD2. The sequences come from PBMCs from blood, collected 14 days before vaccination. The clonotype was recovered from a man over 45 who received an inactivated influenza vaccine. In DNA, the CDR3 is TGTGCCAGCAGACCGGGACTAGCGGGAACTAGCTCCTACAATGAGCAGTTCTTC. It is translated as CASRPGLAGTSSYNEQFF.